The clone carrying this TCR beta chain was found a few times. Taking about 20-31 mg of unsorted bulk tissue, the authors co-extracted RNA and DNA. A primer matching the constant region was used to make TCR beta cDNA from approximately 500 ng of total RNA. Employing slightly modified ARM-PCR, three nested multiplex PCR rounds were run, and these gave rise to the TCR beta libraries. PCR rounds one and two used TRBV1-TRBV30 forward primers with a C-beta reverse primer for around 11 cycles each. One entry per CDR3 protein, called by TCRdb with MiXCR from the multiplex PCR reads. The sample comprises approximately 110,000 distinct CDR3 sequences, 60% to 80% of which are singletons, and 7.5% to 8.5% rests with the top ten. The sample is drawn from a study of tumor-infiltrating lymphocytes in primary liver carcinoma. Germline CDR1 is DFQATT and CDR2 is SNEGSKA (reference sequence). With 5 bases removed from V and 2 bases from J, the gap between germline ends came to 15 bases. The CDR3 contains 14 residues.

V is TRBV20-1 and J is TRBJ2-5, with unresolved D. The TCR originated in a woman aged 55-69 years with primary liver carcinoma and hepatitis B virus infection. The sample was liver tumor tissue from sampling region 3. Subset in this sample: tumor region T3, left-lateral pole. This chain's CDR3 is CSAHDTKYQETQYF. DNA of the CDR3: TGCAGTGCTCATGACACCAAGTATCAAGAGACCCAGTACTTC.